This T cell receptor beta chain was recovered during a study of shared clonotypes between healthy human individuals. For the study at large: A donor's plate count was three for CD4 naive and three for CD4 memory; CD8 naive had two and CD8 memory one. Regarding the study as a whole: An expected dependence of interdonor clonotype sharing on sequencing depth was noted.

Across several immunoSEQ plates, the genomic DNA of each subset was split evenly. TCRdb's copy holds only in-frame clones and misses some; the assay was immunoSEQ multiplex PCR. The data show more than 2,000,000 clones, 85% to 95% seen once. As to this clone: Its antigen is not known.

This clonotype was sampled from a man between 18 and 35 years old in good health. Some clones in this sample may be carry-over from other donors' samples. The material sequenced was naive CD4+ T cells from PBMCs. Documented subset: CD45RA+ positively selected.

The CDR3 loop reads CASSLTRGSLDEQYF. The CDR3 DNA reads as TGTGCCAGCAGCTTAACCCGCGGGTCCCTTGATGAGCAGTACTTC. The rearrangement uses TRBV11-1 and TRBJ2-7, with D maybe TRBD2 (5 bases). Trimming removed 2 bases from V and 7 bases from J, with 18 bases in between. Per germline, CDR1 SGHAT and CDR2 FQDESV (reference sequence). This CDR3 region has 15 residues.